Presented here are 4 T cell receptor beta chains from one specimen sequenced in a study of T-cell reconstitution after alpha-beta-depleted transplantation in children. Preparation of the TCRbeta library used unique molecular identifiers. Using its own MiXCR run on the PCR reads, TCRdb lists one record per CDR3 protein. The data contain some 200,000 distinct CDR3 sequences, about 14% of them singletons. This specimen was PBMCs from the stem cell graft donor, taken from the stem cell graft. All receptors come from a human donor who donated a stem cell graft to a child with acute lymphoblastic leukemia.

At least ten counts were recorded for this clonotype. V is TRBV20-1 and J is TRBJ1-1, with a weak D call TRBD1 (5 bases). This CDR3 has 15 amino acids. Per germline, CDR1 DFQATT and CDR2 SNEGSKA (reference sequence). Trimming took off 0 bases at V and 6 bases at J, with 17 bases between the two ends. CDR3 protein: CSARDRNEWGPEAFF. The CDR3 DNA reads TGCAGTGCTAGAGATCGTAACGAGTGGGGACCTGAAGCTTTCTTT.

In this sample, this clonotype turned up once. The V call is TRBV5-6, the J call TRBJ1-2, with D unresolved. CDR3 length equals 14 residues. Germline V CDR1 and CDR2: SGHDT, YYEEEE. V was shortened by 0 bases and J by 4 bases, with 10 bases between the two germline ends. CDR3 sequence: CASSLEGRGYGYTF. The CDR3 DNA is TGTGCCAGCAGCTTGGAAGGACGGGGCTATGGCTACACCTTC.

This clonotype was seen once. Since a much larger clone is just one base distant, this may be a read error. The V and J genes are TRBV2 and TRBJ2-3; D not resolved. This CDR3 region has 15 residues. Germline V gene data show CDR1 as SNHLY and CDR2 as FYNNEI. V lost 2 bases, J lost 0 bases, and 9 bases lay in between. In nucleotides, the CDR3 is TGTGCCAGCAGTGAAACGTTCAGCAGCACAGATACGCAGTATTTT. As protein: CASSETFSSTDTQYF. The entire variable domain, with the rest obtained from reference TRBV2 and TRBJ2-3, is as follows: EPEVTQTPSHQVTQMGQEVILRCVPISNHLYFYWYRQILGQKVEFLVSFYNNEISEKSEIFDDQFSVERPDGSNFTLKIRSTKLEDSAMYFCASSETFSSTDTQYFGPGTRLTVL.

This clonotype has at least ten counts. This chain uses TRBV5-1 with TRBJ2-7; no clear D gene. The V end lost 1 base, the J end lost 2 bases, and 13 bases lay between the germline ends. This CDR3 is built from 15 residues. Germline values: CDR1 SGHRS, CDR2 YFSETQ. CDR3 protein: CASSLRSGRTYEQYF. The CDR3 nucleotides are TGCGCCAGCAGCTTGAGGTCAGGCAGAACCTACGAGCAGTACTTC.